The source of this T cell receptor (beta chain) is a study of T-cell reconstitution after alpha-beta-depleted transplantation in children. Study-wide results and caveats: Several hundred expanded graft clones reportedly were the source of alpha-beta T cells about two months after transplant. Once a year had passed after transplant, T-cell counts and diversity came mostly from newly produced T cells. Surviving recipient T cells and thymic progenitors accounted for the high day-60 TCRbeta diversity observed in some patients.

Germline lookup yields CDR1 SEHNR and CDR2 FQNEAQ (reference sequence). The CDR3 consists of 13 residues. Trimming shortened V by 5 bases and J by 2 bases, and 9 bases separated the two germline ends. Preparing the TCRbeta library involved the use of unique molecular identifiers. TCRdb re-derived calls from the PCR reads in MiXCR, one entry per CDR3 protein. The data hold some 550,000 distinct CDR3 sequences, with 23% observed a single time. This clonotype was found many times. What it recognizes is unknown. This chain joins TRBV7-9 and TRBJ2-5; the D call may be TRBD1 or TRBD2 (5 bases each). Source: PBMCs, mostly from graft donor cells, taken 360 days after TCRalphabeta/CD19-depleted stem cell transplant. The source of this sequence is a boy less than two years old who had a stem cell transplant for acute myeloid leukemia, so the T cells may come from the graft donor. The CDR3 is CASSREGQETQYF. CDR3 in DNA: TGTGCCAGCAGCCGTGAGGGGCAAGAGACCCAGTACTTC.